These 24 T cell receptor beta chains share one sample of origin, sequenced in a study of blood T cell repertoires in COVID-19. Sequencing used immunoSEQ multiplex PCR; TCRdb keeps in-frame clones, though not all of them. In the table there are about 190,000 clones, around nine tenths of which are singletons. The specimen was peripheral blood. Every receptor here comes from a woman aged 40-49 years who had recovered from COVID-19.

The chain employs TRBV5-6 and TRBJ2-1, with 8 bases fitting TRBD2. This CDR3 comprises 16 residues. Unmatched junction bases numbered 10, after V lost 0 bases and J lost 8 bases. Germline V gene sequence: CDR1 SGHDT, CDR2 YYEEEE. The CDR3 nucleotides read TGTGCCAGCAGCTTGGATGTCGGGAGGGCGCCCGATGAGCAGTTCTTC. Encoded protein: CASSLDVGRAPDEQFF.

The gene calls are TRBV3-1 (or the pseudogene TRBV3-2) and TRBJ2-1; no firm D call. V lost 4 bases to trimming and J lost 10 bases, with 8 bases between them. CDR1 and CDR2 from the germline V gene are LGHDT and YNNKEL (reference sequence). This CDR3 is built from 11 residues. The chain's CDR3 is CASSLAAEQFF. CDR3 in DNA: TGTGCCAGCAGCCTTGCAGCGGAGCAGTTCTTC.

V and J are TRBV14 and TRBJ2-7; TRBD2 aligns across 9 bases. V shed 1 base and J 2 bases; nucleotides not matched to a gene: 6. This CDR3 has 16 amino acids. Germline V CDR1 and CDR2: SGHDN, FVKESK. Written as DNA, the CDR3 is TGTGCCAGCAGCCAAGTACTAGCGGGCGGTCCCTACGAGCAGTACTTC. This gives the protein CASSQVLAGGPYEQYF.

The rearrangement uses TRBV5-6 and TRBJ2-5; 9 bases map to TRBD1. The CDR3 consists of 15 residues. The J segment lost 5 bases and the V segment lost 4 bases, leaving 9 bases of the junction unmatched. CDR1 SGHDT and CDR2 YYEEEE come from the germline V gene. CDR3 sequence reads: CASSPRTGVQETQYF. The CDR3 coding sequence is TGTGCCAGCAGCCCAAGGACAGGGGTCCAGGAGACCCAGTACTTC. The whole variable domain, remainder taken from reference TRBV5-6 and TRBJ2-5, is DAGVTQSPTHLIKTRGQQVTLRCSPKSGHDTVSWYQQALGQGPQFIFQYYEEEERQRGNFPDRFSGHQFPNYSSELNVNALLLGDSALYLCASSPRTGVQETQYFGPGTRLLVL.

The gene calls are TRBV9 and TRBJ2-5, with 7 bases that match TRBD2. V gave up 0 bases and J gave up 2 bases; unmatched junction bases: 7. Germline V gene lookup returns CDR1 SGDLS and CDR2 YYNGEE. The CDR3 contains 16 residues. The CDR3 DNA follows: TGTGCCAGCAGCGTAGCTCGCGGGAGCCGACAAGAGACCCAGTACTTC. This gives the protein CASSVARGSRQETQYF.

The DNA of the CDR3 is TGTGCCAGCCCCTGGGGGGACACTGAAGCTTTCTTT. Protein: CASPWGDTEAFF. The rearrangement joins TRBV2 to TRBJ1-1; TRBD1 might be the D (5 bases). Germline V lookup: CDR1 SNHLY, CDR2 FYNNEI. Trimming cost V 8 bases and J 3 bases, with 10 bases left between them. CDR3 length: 12 residues.

The chain carries TRBV5-1 and TRBJ1-1, with 7 bases lining up with TRBD1. V shed 0 bases, J shed 1 base, and the junction held 6 bases outside the gene matches. The CDR3 length is 16 residues. Germline CDR1 is SGHRS and CDR2 is YFSETQ. This CDR3 is CASSLAYRGKNTEAFF. In nucleotides, the CDR3 is TGCGCCAGCAGCTTGGCCTACAGGGGTAAGAACACTGAAGCTTTCTTT.

The chain recombines TRBV6-6 with TRBJ1-5, with D maybe TRBD1 (6 bases). Germline-derived CDR1 and CDR2 are MNHNY and SVGAGI (reference sequence). Trimming removed 5 bases from V and 4 bases from J, with 12 bases in between. The CDR3 is 14 residues long. The CDR3 sequence is CASSGDGQNQPQHF. In DNA form, the CDR3 reads TGTGCCAGCAGTGGGGATGGACAGAATCAGCCCCAGCATTTT.

This chain links TRBV28 with TRBJ2-1, with 8 bases aligning to TRBD1. Germline CDR1 and CDR2: MDHEN and SYDVKM. V dropped 3 bases and J dropped 7; count of bases not matched to a gene: 8. The CDR3 contains 15 residues. This CDR3 is CASSFRLTGGNEQFF. The CDR3, as DNA: TGTGCCAGCAGTTTTCGCCTTACAGGGGGGAATGAGCAGTTCTTC.

The chain couples TRBV25-1 to TRBJ2-7; D is perhaps TRBD2 (6 bases). Trimming took 4 bases from V and 2 from J, leaving 12 bases between them. CDR1 is MGHDK, CDR2 SYGVNS, per germline. The CDR3 spans 14 residues. CDR3 region: CASSAHGGAYEQYF. CDR3 bases: TGTGCCAGCAGTGCTCATGGCGGGGCCTACGAGCAGTACTTC.

This clone was seen once. The V gene is TRBV6-5, the J gene TRBJ1-2; D call uncertain. The CDR3 contains 12 residues. The germline CDR1 and CDR2 sequences are MNHEY and SVGAGI. The V end was cut by 8 bases, the J end by 2 bases, with 9 bases between. CDR3 nucleotides: TGTGCCAGCGGTAGATCAAACTATGGCTACACCTTC. This encodes CASGRSNYGYTF.

This chain uses TRBV3-1 (or the pseudogene TRBV3-2) with TRBJ1-5; D is perhaps TRBD1 (6 bases). The V gene's germline CDR1 is LGHDT and CDR2 YNNKEL (reference sequence). This CDR3 spans 15 amino acids. V lost 2 bases and J 7 bases, leaving 15 bases between the germline ends. Here the CDR3 DNA reads TGTGCCAGCAGCCAACAGCCAGGGGTAGGGCAGCCCCAGCATTTT. This translates into CASSQQPGVGQPQHF.

The rearrangement uses TRBV5-1 and TRBJ2-4, with D tentatively TRBD1 (5 bases). The length of the CDR3 is 16 residues. Looked up from germline, CDR1 is SGHRS and CDR2 is YFSETQ. Trimming pared 0 bases from V and 0 bases from J, leaving 10 bases between. CDR3 sequence (DNA): TGCGCCAGCAGCTTGGGACAGATGGTAGCCAAAAACATTCAGTACTTC. This encodes CASSLGQMVAKNIQYF.

The V and J genes are TRBV6-1 and TRBJ1-6, with unresolved D. V was pared by 2 bases and J by 12 bases, with 5 bases between. The CDR3 is 11 residues long. Looked up from germline, CDR1 is MNHNS and CDR2 is SASEGT. CDR3 in amino acids: CASSEPLPLHF. For the CDR3, the DNA is TGTGCCAGCAGTGAACCCCTACCCCTCCACTTT.

The V gene is TRBV7-8, the J gene TRBJ2-2, with 12 bases matching TRBD2. The CDR3 spans 18 residues. From germline, CDR1 is SGHVS and CDR2 FQNEAQ. The V gene end was trimmed by 5 bases and the J gene end by 0 bases; junction bases not matched to a gene: 7. Here the CDR3 reads CASSRGRTSGTNTGELFF. CDR3 coding DNA: TGTGCCAGCAGCCGTGGACGGACTAGCGGGACGAACACCGGGGAGCTGTTTTTT.

The genes are TRBV28 and TRBJ2-3, with a weak D call TRBD2 (6 bases). Deletions cut 3 bases from V and 2 bases from J, with 15 bases between. Germline V gene data show CDR1 as MDHEN and CDR2 as SYDVKM. The CDR3 length is 16 residues. The CDR3 region has the DNA TGTGCCAGCAGTTTGGATCAGCGGGCTTCCACAGATACGCAGTATTTT. This translates into CASSLDQRASTDTQYF.

The chain employs TRBV28 and TRBJ1-2, with D tentatively TRBD1 (5 bases). The germline V gene has CDR1 MDHEN and CDR2 SYDVKM. The CDR3 length is 12 residues. V gave up 10 bases and J gave up 2 bases, with 11 bases separating them. CDR3 loop: CAIDSSNYGYTF. CDR3 coding DNA: TGTGCCATCGACAGCTCGAACTATGGCTACACCTTC.

This chain links TRBV27 with TRBJ1-5; 7 bases line up with TRBD1. Per the germline V gene, CDR1 is MNHEY and CDR2 is SMNVEV (reference sequence). The V segment lost 3 bases and the J segment 4 bases; nucleotides outside the gene matches: 9. CDR3 length: 16 residues. The CDR3 DNA follows: TGTGCCAGCAGTTTCTTGGGGACAGTGCAAAATCAGCCCCAGCATTTT. Translated, it gives CASSFLGTVQNQPQHF.

The CDR3 protein is CASSPKRNEQFF. The CDR3 DNA is TGTGCCAGCAGTCCCAAGAGAAATGAGCAGTTCTTC. J is TRBJ2-1 and V is TRBV28, with D hard to call. The V gene lost 5 bases and the J gene lost 7 bases, with 9 bases spanning the gap. The length of the CDR3 is 12 residues. Looked up from germline, CDR1 is MDHEN and CDR2 is SYDVKM.

The gene calls are TRBV29-1 and TRBJ2-2; 11 bases match TRBD2. With V trimmed by 7 bases and J by 3 bases, 4 bases remained unmatched. The germline gives CDR1 SQVTM, CDR2 ANQGSEA. There are 14 residues in the CDR3. The CDR3: CSGRGLADTGELFF. DNA for the CDR3: TGCAGCGGGAGGGGACTAGCGGACACCGGGGAGCTGTTTTTT.

The rearrangement joins TRBV30 to TRBJ2-7, with D perhaps matching TRBD1 (6 bases). This CDR3 comprises 13 residues. CDR1 and CDR2 (germline): GTSNPN, SVGIG (reference sequence). V lost 2 bases to trimming and J lost 7 bases, with 15 bases between them. CDR3 nucleotides: TGTGCCTGGAGTCCGACAGGTTTGGGTGAGCAGTACTTC. The encoded protein is CAWSPTGLGEQYF.

The rearrangement links TRBV18 to TRBJ2-1, with TRBD2 as a possible D gene (6 bases). The CDR3 runs to 16 residues. From germline, CDR1 is KGHSH and CDR2 LQKENI. The V end was cut by 4 bases, the J end by 6 bases, with 19 bases between. The CDR3 DNA follows: TGTGCCAGCTCACACAGTCTAGCGCCCGAGGCCAATGAGCAGTTCTTC. Residues: CASSHSLAPEANEQFF.

This chain joins TRBV5-1 and TRBJ2-3; tentative D call: TRBD1 (6 bases). CDR1 is SGHRS, CDR2 YFSETQ, per germline. The CDR3 spans 14 residues. Trimming shortened V by 4 bases and J by 3 bases, and 12 bases separated the two germline ends. The CDR3 is CASSDTGWTDTQYF. CDR3 bases: TGCGCCAGCAGCGATACAGGGTGGACAGATACGCAGTATTTT. The variable domain in full, completed from reference TRBV5-1 and TRBJ2-3, reads KAGVTQTPRYLIKTRGQQVTLSCSPISGHRSVSWYQQTPGQGLQFLFEYFSETQRNKGNFPGRFSGRQFSNSRSEMNVSTLELGDSALYLCASSDTGWTDTQYFGPGTRLTVL.

The chain uses TRBV25-1 and TRBJ2-7; the D is unclear. Germline V gene lookup returns CDR1 MGHDK and CDR2 SYGVNS. Trimming left V 6 bases short and J 1 base short, with 7 bases between. CDR3 length equals 12 residues. The CDR3 DNA sequence: TGTGCCAGCAGAGAGAATTCCTACGAGCAGTACTTC. It encodes CASRENSYEQYF.